This T cell receptor (beta chain) derives from a study of blood T cell repertoires in COVID-19. Data came from immunoSEQ multiplex PCR; TCRdb stores just in-frame clones and leaves some out. The table shows around 150,000 clones, with roughly 80% occurring only once. Cohort placement rested on clinical history that participants reported themselves. Germline values: CDR1 SGHDN, CDR2 FVKESK. Trimming stripped 6 bases from V and 0 bases from J, with 17 bases between. This CDR3 is built from 16 residues. The receptor was derived from a man between 50 and 59 years old who had recovered from COVID-19. This sequence joins TRBV14 and TRBJ2-5; possibly TRBD1 for D (5 bases). Sequences were obtained from PBMCs or T cells enriched from blood (not recorded which). CDR3 loop: CASRPETLTDQETQYF. The CDR3 DNA follows: TGTGCCAGCAGACCCGAAACTTTGACAGACCAAGAGACCCAGTACTTC.